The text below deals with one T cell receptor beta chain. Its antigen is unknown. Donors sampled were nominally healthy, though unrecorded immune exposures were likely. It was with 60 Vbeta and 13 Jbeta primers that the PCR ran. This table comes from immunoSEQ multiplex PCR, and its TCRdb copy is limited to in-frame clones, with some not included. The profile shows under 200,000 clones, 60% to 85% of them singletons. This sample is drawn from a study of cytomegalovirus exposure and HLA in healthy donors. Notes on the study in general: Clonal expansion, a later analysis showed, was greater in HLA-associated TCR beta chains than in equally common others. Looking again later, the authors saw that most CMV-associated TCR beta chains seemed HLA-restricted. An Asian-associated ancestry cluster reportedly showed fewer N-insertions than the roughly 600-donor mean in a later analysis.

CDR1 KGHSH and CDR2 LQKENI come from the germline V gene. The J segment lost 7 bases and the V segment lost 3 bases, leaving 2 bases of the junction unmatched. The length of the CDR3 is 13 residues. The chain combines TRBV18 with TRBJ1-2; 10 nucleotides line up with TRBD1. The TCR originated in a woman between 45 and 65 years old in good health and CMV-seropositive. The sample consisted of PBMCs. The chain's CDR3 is CASSPGQGSGYTF. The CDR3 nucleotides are TGTGCCAGCTCACCGGGACAGGGGTCTGGCTACACCTTC.